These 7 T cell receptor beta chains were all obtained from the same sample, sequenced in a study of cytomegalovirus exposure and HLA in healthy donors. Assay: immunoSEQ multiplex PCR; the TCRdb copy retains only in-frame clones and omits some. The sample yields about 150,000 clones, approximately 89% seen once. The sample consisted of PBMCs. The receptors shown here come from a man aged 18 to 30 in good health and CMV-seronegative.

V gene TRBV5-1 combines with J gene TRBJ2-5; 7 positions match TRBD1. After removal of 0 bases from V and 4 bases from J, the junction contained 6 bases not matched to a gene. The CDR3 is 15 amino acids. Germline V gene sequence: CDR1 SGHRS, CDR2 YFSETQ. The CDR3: CASSLVGQDGETQYF. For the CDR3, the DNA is TGCGCCAGCAGCTTGGTCGGACAGGATGGAGAGACCCAGTACTTC. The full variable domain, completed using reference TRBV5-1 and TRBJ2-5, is KAGVTQTPRYLIKTRGQQVTLSCSPISGHRSVSWYQQTPGQGLQFLFEYFSETQRNKGNFPGRFSGRQFSNSRSEMNVSTLELGDSALYLCASSLVGQDGETQYFGPGTRLLVL.

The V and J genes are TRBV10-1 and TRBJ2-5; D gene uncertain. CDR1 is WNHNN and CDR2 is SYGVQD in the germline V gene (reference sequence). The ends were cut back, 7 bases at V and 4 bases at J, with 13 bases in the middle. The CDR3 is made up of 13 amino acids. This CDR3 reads CASKTTARETQYF. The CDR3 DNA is TGCGCCAGCAAAACTACGGCAAGAGAGACCCAGTACTTC.

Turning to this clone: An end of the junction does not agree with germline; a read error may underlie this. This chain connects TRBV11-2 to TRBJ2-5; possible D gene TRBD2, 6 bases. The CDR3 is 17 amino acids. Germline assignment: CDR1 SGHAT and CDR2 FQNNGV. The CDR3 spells CANSLPWGTGGGETQYF. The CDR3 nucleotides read TGTGCCAACAGCTTACCATGGGGGACTGGGGGAGGAGAGACCCAGTACTTC.

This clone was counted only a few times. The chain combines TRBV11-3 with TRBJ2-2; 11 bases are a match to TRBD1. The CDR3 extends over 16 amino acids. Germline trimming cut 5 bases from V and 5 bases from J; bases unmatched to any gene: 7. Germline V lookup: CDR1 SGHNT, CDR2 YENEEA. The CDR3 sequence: CASSAWGTGGTGELFF. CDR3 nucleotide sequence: TGTGCCAGCAGCGCCTGGGGGACAGGGGGAACCGGGGAGCTGTTTTTT.

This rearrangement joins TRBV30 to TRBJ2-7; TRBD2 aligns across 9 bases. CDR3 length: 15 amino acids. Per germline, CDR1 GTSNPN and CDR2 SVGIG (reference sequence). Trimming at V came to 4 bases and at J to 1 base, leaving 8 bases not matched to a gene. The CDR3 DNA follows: TGTGCCTGGACGCCGGGGCTAGCGGGGTCCTACGAGCAGTACTTC. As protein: CAWTPGLAGSYEQYF.

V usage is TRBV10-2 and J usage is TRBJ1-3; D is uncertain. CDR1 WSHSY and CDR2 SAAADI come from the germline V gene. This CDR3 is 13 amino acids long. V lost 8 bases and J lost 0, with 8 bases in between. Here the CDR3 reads CASVPSSGNTIYF. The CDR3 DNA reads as TGCGCCAGCGTTCCCTCCTCTGGAAACACCATATATTTT.

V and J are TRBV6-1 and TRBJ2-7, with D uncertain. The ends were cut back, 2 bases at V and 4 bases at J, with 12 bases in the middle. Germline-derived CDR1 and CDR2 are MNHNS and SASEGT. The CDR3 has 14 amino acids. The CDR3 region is CASSESSPLYEQYF. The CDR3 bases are TGTGCCAGCAGTGAAAGTTCGCCCCTATACGAGCAGTACTTC.